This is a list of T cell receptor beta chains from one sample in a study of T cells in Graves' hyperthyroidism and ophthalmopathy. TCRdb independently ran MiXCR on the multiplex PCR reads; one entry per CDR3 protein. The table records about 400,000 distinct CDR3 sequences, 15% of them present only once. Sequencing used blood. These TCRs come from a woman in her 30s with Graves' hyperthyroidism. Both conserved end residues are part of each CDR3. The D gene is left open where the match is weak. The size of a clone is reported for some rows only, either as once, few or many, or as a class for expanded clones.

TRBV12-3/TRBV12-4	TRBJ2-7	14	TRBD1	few	CASSRGQATYEQYF	TGTGCCAGCAGCCGGGGACAGGCAACCTACGAGCAGTACTTC
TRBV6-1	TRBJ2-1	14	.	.	CASSVTSRINEQFF	TGTGCCAGCAGTGTGACTAGTCGGATCAATGAGCAGTTCTTC
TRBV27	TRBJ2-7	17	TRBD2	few	CASSLTGLAGRGYEQYF	TGTGCCAGCAGTTTAACGGGACTAGCGGGAAGGGGCTACGAGCAGTACTTC
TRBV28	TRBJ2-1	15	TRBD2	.	CASSEPSGRGNEQFF	TGTGCCAGCAGTGAGCCTAGCGGGCGTGGGAATGAGCAGTTCTTC
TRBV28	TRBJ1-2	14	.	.	CASRGAGVNYGYTF	TGTGCCAGCAGGGGGGCAGGGGTTAACTATGGCTACACCTTC
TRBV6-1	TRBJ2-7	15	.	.	CASSEALGQTSEQYF	TGTGCCAGCAGTGAAGCGCTCGGACAGACGTCCGAGCAGTACTTC
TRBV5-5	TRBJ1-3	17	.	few	CASSHSLAQKSGNTIYF	TGTGCCAGCAGTCACTCACTTGCCCAGAAATCGGGAAACACCATATATTTT
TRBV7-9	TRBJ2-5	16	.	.	CASSLGVGVRQETQYF	TGTGCCAGCAGCTTAGGAGTCGGGGTCAGGCAAGAGACCCAGTACTTC
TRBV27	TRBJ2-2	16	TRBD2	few	CASSLGTSFYTGELFF	TGTGCCAGCAGTCTCGGGACTAGCTTTTACACCGGGGAGCTGTTTTTT
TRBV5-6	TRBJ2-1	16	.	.	CASSNPGTRFYNEQFF	TGTGCCAGCAGCAACCCCGGGACCAGATTCTACAATGAGCAGTTCTTC
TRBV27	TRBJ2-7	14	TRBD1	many	CASSADRVRDEQYF	TGTGCCAGCAGCGCCGACAGGGTCAGGGACGAGCAGTACTTC
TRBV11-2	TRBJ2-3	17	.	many	CASSLVRDTREADTQYF	TGTGCCAGCAGCTTAGTCCGGGACACTAGGGAGGCAGATACGCAGTATTTT
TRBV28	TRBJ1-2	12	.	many	CASSFSNYGYTF	TGTGCCAGCAGTTTTTCAAACTATGGCTACACCTTC
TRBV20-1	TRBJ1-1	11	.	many	CSGGRLTEAFF	TGCAGTGGGGGGCGTCTCACTGAAGCTTTCTTT
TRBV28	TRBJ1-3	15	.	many	CASSLPVSSGNTIYF	TGTGCCAGCAGTTTACCCGTTAGCTCTGGAAACACCATATATTTT
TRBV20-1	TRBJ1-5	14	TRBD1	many	CSAARTGGNQPQHF	TGCAGTGCTGCCCGGACAGGAGGAAATCAGCCCCAGCATTTT
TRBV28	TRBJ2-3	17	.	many	CASIPPLGGQSTDTQYF	TGTGCCAGCATTCCACCCCTGGGCGGACAAAGCACAGATACGCAGTATTTT
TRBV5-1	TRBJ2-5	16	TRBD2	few	CASSDSGRGGQETQYF	TGCGCCAGCAGCGATAGCGGGAGAGGGGGGCAAGAGACCCAGTACTTC
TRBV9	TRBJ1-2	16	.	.	CASSLRDSRPNYGYTF	TGTGCCAGCAGCCTTCGGGACTCCCGTCCTAACTATGGCTACACCTTC
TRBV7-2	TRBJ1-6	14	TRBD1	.	CASSLQGANSPLHF	TGTGCCAGCAGCTTGCAGGGGGCGAATTCACCCCTCCACTTT
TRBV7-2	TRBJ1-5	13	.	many	CASSLDRFKAQHF	TGTGCCAGCAGCTTAGACAGGTTCAAGGCCCAGCATTTT
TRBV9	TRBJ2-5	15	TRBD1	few	CASSEGTGGGETQYF	TGTGCCAGCAGCGAGGGGACAGGGGGTGGAGAGACCCAGTACTTC
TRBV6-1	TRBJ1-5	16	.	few	CASSLDPRDSNQPQHF	TGTGCCAGCAGCCTAGACCCGAGGGATAGCAATCAGCCCCAGCATTTT
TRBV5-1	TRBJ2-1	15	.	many	CASSSSVDSYNEQFF	TGCGCCAGCAGCTCCAGCGTCGACTCCTACAATGAGCAGTTCTTC
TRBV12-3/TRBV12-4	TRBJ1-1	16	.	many	CASSLGGRRVYTEAFF	TGTGCCAGCAGTTTGGGCGGGAGGCGGGTGTACACTGAAGCTTTCTTT
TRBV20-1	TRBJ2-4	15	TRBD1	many	CSALRDRVAKNIQYF	TGCAGTGCTCTCCGGGACAGGGTGGCCAAAAACATTCAGTACTTC
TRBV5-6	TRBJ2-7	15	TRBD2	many	CASSLGPSGREEQYF	TGTGCCAGCAGCTTGGGTCCTAGCGGGAGGGAAGAGCAGTACTTC
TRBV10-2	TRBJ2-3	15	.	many	CASSDDSYRADTQYF	TGCGCCAGCAGTGATGACAGTTATCGAGCTGATACGCAGTATTTT
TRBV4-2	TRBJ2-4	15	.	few	CASSQVGTSKNIQYF	TGTGCCAGCAGCCAAGTCGGGACTTCCAAAAACATTCAGTACTTC
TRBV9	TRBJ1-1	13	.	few	CASSVLGGAEAFF	TGTGCCAGCAGCGTATTGGGGGGCGCGGAAGCTTTCTTT
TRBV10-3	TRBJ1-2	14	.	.	CAISESGGLDGYTF	TGTGCCATCAGTGAGAGTGGGGGGTTGGATGGCTACACCTTC
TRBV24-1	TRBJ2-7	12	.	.	CATQAGTYEQYF	TGTGCCACCCAAGCAGGGACGTACGAGCAGTACTTC
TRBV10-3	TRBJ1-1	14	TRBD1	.	CAAYRDREGTEAFF	TGTGCCGCATACCGGGACAGGGAGGGCACTGAAGCTTTCTTT
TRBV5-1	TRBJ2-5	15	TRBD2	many	CASRTSGSGQETQYF	TGCGCCAGCAGGACTAGCGGGAGTGGACAAGAGACCCAGTACTTC
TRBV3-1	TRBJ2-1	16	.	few	CASSQINGEVRNEQFF	TGTGCCAGCAGCCAAATCAACGGGGAGGTCAGAAATGAGCAGTTCTTC
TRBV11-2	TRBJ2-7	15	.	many	CASSPRERGLYEQYF	TGTGCCAGCAGCCCACGGGAGAGGGGACTTTACGAGCAGTACTTC
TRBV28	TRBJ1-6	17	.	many	CASSFPRGRGVDSPLHF	TGTGCCAGCAGTTTCCCCCGCGGGAGGGGAGTTGATTCACCCCTCCACTTT
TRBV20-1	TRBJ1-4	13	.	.	CSAREGGEKKLFF	TGCAGTGCTAGAGAGGGCGGAGAGAAAAAACTGTTTTTT
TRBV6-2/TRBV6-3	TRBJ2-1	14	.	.	CASSYSGTIDEQFF	TGTGCCAGCAGTTACTCCGGGACAATCGATGAGCAGTTCTTC
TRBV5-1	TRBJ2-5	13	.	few	CASRTRLEETQYF	TGCGCCAGCAGGACCAGGTTAGAAGAGACCCAGTACTTC
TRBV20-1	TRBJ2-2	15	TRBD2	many	CSARVTSGSTGELFF	TGCAGTGCTAGAGTTACTAGCGGGAGCACCGGGGAGCTGTTTTTT
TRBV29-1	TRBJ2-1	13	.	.	CSVAAGTIDEQFF	TGCAGCGTTGCCGCCGGGACAATCGATGAGCAGTTCTTC
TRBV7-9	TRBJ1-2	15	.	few	CASSLALGGGYGYTF	TGTGCCAGCAGCTTAGCGCTGGGGGGCGGCTATGGCTACACCTTC
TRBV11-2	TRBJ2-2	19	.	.	CASSKRSGSGFANTGELFF	TGTGCCAGCAGCAAACGGAGCGGGTCCGGATTCGCGAACACCGGGGAGCTGTTTTTT
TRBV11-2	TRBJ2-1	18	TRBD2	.	CASSSHVEGGRFYNEQFF	TGTGCCAGCAGCTCCCACGTGGAAGGCGGGAGGTTTTACAATGAGCAGTTCTTC
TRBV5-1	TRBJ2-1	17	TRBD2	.	CASSPAESGSVFNEQFF	TGCGCCAGCAGCCCGGCCGAGAGCGGGAGTGTTTTTAATGAGCAGTTCTTC
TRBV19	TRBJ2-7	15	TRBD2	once	CASSSRLGLAIEQYF	TGTGCCAGTAGTTCAAGATTAGGACTAGCAATCGAGCAGTACTTC
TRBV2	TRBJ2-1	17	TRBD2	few	CASSEFGSGRSYNEQFF	TGTGCCAGCAGTGAATTCGGTAGCGGGAGGTCCTACAATGAGCAGTTCTTC
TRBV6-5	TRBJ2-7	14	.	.	CASSYVSGTYEQYF	TGTGCCAGCAGTTACGTGAGCGGTACCTACGAGCAGTACTTC
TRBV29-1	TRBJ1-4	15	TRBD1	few	CSVEDRVETNEKLFF	TGCAGCGTTGAGGACAGGGTAGAGACTAATGAAAAACTGTTTTTT
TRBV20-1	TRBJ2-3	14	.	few	CSARGTWATDTQYF	TGCAGTGCTAGAGGTACGTGGGCCACAGATACGCAGTATTTT
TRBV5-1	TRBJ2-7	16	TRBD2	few	CASSKGTSGRASEQYF	TGCGCCAGCAGTAAAGGGACTAGCGGGAGGGCCAGTGAGCAGTACTTC
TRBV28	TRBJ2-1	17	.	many	CASSSTTGGYSYNEQFF	TGTGCCAGCAGCTCAACAACCGGGGGTTATTCCTACAATGAGCAGTTCTTC